This T cell receptor (beta chain) comes out of a study of cytomegalovirus exposure and HLA in healthy donors. Turning to the study itself: There were fewer than 500 genotyped donors. Of these, about 81% fell in the genetic ancestry cluster associated with self-reported Caucasian donors.

Germline-derived CDR1 and CDR2 are SGHAT and FQNNGV. The V end lost 2 bases, the J end lost 8 bases, and 12 bases lay between the germline ends. The CDR3 loop spans 14 amino acids. The primer mix had 60 Vbeta and 13 Jbeta primers. Sequenced by immunoSEQ multiplex PCR; TCRdb stores in-frame clones only, minus some. The profile shows over 70,000 clones, 60% to 80% of them singletons. The chain couples TRBV11-2 to TRBJ1-4; D gene unclear. What was sequenced was PBMCs. The source of this sequence is a woman between 50 and 59 years old in good health and CMV-seropositive. This chain's CDR3 is CASSLRRTSEKLFF. The CDR3 DNA reads TGTGCCAGCAGCTTAAGGCGGACTAGCGAAAAACTGTTTTTT. The whole variable domain, filled in from reference TRBV11-2 and TRBJ1-4, reads EAGVAQSPRYKIIEKRQSVAFWCNPISGHATLYWYQQILGQGPKLLIQFQNNGVVDDSQLPKDRFSAERLKGVDSTLKIQPAKLEDSAVYLCASSLRRTSEKLFFGSGTQLSVL.